The text below deals with one T cell receptor (beta chain). This clone was counted a few times. Its specific antigen is unknown. Per-base qualities were not stored, and no clone one base away is much larger. This entry is derived from a study of beta chain features in type 1 diabetes (dated by TCRdb to about 2018). About the study as a whole: No differences in mean age, gender distribution, total cell number or subset yield were found between patients and healthy donors. In the study, recently diagnosed type 1 diabetes patients and matched healthy donors were compared on the TCRB repertoires of their sorted circulating CD4+ T cell subsets. A total of roughly 98,000,000 sorted cells were examined across all samples, and a strong correlation was observed between cell number per subset and RNA yield. Regulatory and stem cell-like memory subsets were isolated from only 8 patients and roughly 8 healthy donors, whereas naive and central memory subsets came from all 28 donors. General findings and caveats noted by the study authors: Naive, central memory and regulatory TCRB repertoires appeared more similar among patients than among healthy donors. Shorter templates might have been favored by PCR, but patient and control samples were amplified and corrected together, so both groups would have been affected equally by any skew. Only small numbers of individuals were included in the HLA sub-analyses, which left unresolved whether HLA type had any influence on TCRB rearrangement. Type 1 diabetes patients showed a moderate but significant shortening of TCRB CDR3 length in all four CD4+ subsets. Sequencing cDNA rather than genomic DNA could over-represent highly expressing activated cells, although activation and CD3 levels did not differ between groups. At VDJ recombination sites, patients with type 1 diabetes made fewer insertions and deleted more nucleotides, a pattern implying thymic rearrangement abnormalities.

A single peripheral blood draw of around 0.11 L on average was collected from each donor into heparinised tubes. Naive, central memory, regulatory and stem cell-like memory CD4+ T cells were sorted on a BD FACSAria II using a panel including CD45RO, CCR7, CD25, CD127, CD95 and CD27. Purity was above 95% for every sorted population. PBMCs were isolated right away by Lymphoprep density gradient centrifugation and were stained directly, without culture. So that batch effects would be minimized, each experiment stained and sorted samples in pairs, pairing one healthy donor with one patient. The entire amount of isolated RNA was reverse transcribed using the High Capacity cDNA Reverse Transcription Kit, so the sequenced TCRB transcripts were expressed ones. Naive, central memory and regulatory T cell samples underwent deep immunoSEQ sequencing, averaging about 3.57 million total reads per sample. Sorted cells were lysed in RLT buffer and RNA was extracted with DNase-treated RNeasy Micro or Mini kits, depending on cell number. To prevent cross-contamination, every cell subset was processed on its own, while patient and healthy donor samples were processed together. TCRB sequences were amplified from cDNA with the immunoSEQ multiplex PCR, producing 87-bp fragments spanning the CDR3 region. The amplicons were sequenced using the Illumina HiSeq platform. For the original study's pipeline: PCR bias was computationally corrected using synthetic template baselines, reads within Hamming distance 2 were collapsed, and singletons that could not be merged were discarded. Reads were aligned to IMGT to assign V, D and J genes, CDR3 length, and insertions or deletions at six rearrangement sites. Within each subset, clonotype counts were normalized to sorted cell number, after which true diversity and Gini coefficients were computed with the tcR R package. Repertoire sharing was quantified using the overlap coefficient calculated on TCRB nucleotide sequences. Out-of-frame TCRB sequences from naive cells were analyzed as a proxy for the pre-selection repertoire. TCRdb limited this immuneACCESS table to in-frame rearrangements with V and J called. A share of clones is missing; checked studies link under half to unresolved V genes, and the rest is unexplained. The D gene and trimming were derived from the DNA, and the V and J assignments and clone size from that table. The sample table holds a few hundred thousand clones, of which less than 20% were seen once. The leading ten clones occupy around 0.04% of the sample.

Taken from the germline V gene, the CDR1 and CDR2 loops are KGHSH and LQKENI. V and J lose 3 bases and 11 bases, and a span of 13 bases separates them. Measured from the cysteine to the phenylalanine, the CDR3 is 12 residues long. Just the 36-base CDR3 DNA is kept, in frame starting at base 1. The TCR comes from a woman aged 18-35 years in good health. Sequencing used naive CD4+ T cells from blood. Reading the label with the study, this specimen's cell subset or site is: true naive CD4+ T cells. The rearranged segments are TRBV18 and TRBJ1-1, with a weak D call of TRBD1 (6 bases match). The CDR3 corresponds to CASSPGETGAFF. The bases are TGTGCCAGCTCACCTGGCGAGACAGGCGCTTTCTTT. With the rest looked up from the reference TRBV18 and TRBJ1-1 genes rather than sequenced, the full variable domain is NAGVMQNPRHLVRRRGQEARLRCSPMKGHSHVYWYRQLPEEGLKFMVYLQKENIIDESGMPKERFSAEFPKEGPSILRIQQVVRGDSAAYFCASSPGETGAFFGQGTRLTVV.